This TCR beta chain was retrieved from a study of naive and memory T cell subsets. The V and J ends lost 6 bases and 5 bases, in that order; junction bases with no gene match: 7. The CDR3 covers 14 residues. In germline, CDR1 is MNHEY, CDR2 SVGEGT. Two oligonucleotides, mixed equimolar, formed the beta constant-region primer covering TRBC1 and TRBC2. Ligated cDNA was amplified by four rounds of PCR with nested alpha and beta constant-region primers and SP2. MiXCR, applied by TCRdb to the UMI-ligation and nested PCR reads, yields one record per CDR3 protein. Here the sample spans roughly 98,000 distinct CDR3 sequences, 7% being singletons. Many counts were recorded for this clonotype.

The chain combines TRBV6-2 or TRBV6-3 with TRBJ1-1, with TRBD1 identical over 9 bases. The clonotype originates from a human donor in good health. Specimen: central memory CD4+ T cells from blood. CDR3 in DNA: TGTGCCAGCAGCCAAACAGGGGGCTCTACTGAAGCTTTCTTT. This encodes CASSQTGGSTEAFF.